This T cell receptor beta chain was captured in a study of identical twins' blood T cells (dated by TCRdb to the early 2010s). For context, the study as a whole: The 12 libraries, six for the alpha chain and six for the beta chain, together yielded about 50 million Illumina reads. To assess how genetics influences repertoire formation, the study used next-generation sequencing to compare the TCR alpha and beta chain repertoires of three pairs of monozygous twins. Results the study describes overall, beyond this receptor: Validation by independent studies was stated to be required for the proposed role of the TCRalpha J segment in MHC recognition during thymic selection. Among the most abundant TCRbeta clonotypes, more CDR3 sequences were shared by each donor with her twin than with unrelated donors. Environmental influences could not be excluded as an explanation for twin similarity, since twins were reared together. The number of CDR3 clonotypes shared between two donors was mainly determined by the product of the cloneset sizes of the two donors, and no clear deviation from this trend was shown by twins. V gene usage, even among non-selected out-of-frame TCRbeta clonotypes, was reported to be markedly more similar within twin pairs than between unrelated donors.

Six healthy women forming three monozygous twin pairs were used as donors. All three twin pairs had been raised together and were thought likely to have encountered the same vaccines and infectious agents. TCR cDNA libraries were prepared from RNA that was isolated from peripheral blood mononuclear cells. Points on this clonotype: There is no known antigen for this receptor. The input lacks base qualities; no much larger clone sits a single base away.

From V the trimming removes 4 bases and from J it removes 4 bases, while the gene matches leave 7 bases of the junction unaccounted for. CDR1 and CDR2 (DFQATT, SNEGSKA) derive from the germline V gene (reference sequence). From its cysteine to its phenylalanine, the CDR3 spans 15 amino acids. The only DNA kept is the CDR3, 45 bases in frame from the first base. Library creation used 5' RACE. Sequencing took place on an Illumina Genome Analyzer IIx. RNA-based TCR cDNA libraries were prepared by a previously described protocol with several modifications. To prevent cross-contamination, sample-specific barcodes were added to both ends of each TCR cDNA library during cDNA synthesis and amplification. As for the original processing: Between about 100,000 and nearly 500,000 clonotypes were identified per individual, and roughly 2.2 to 3.6 million CDR3-containing reads were obtained per library. Reads with improper barcode index combinations were discarded, after which clonesets were built for each library with the MiTCR software. While assembling CDR3 clonotypes, MiTCR corrected PCR and sequencing errors and either filtered or rescued low-quality reads. Artificial out-of-frame clonotypes were mapped to in-frame sequences, with one indel allowed in the CDR3, and then removed. Similarity in V and J gene usage between donors was calculated as the Jensen-Shannon divergence divided by the mean entropy. Through fastp at Q25 and MiXCR, TCRdb rebuilt clones from the public reads, retaining in-frame beta chains. CDR3 protein duplicates are merged, each entry listing the most common genes and DNA. These V and J calls are TCRdb output, not the study's own analysis. This sample lists hundreds of thousands of distinct CDR3 sequences; roughly 28% were detected once. The top ten constitute about 6% of the sample.

The V gene is TRBV20-1 and the J gene is TRBJ2-5, with 12 junctional bases fitting TRBD2. Sequencing used PBMCs. The receptor was derived from a woman aged 18 to 55 in good health. The CDR3 corresponds to CSAKASGGARETQYF. The sequenced DNA is TGCAGTGCTAAAGCTAGCGGGGGGGCCCGAGAGACCCAGTACTTC.